A selection of T cell receptor beta chains follows, all from one sample in a study of identical twins. TCRdb fed the 5' RACE reads into MiXCR, producing one record per CDR3 protein. The sample includes 200,000 to 300,000 distinct CDR3 sequences, approximately 10% of them seen just once. Input material: memory T cells sorted from blood. The source is a man aged 50 or older in good health. Both conserved end residues are part of each CDR3. The D gene is left open where the match is weak. Some rows have no size entry. The others give once, few or many, or a class for an expanded clone.

J gene	D gene	clone size	V gene	CDR3 DNA	CDR3 protein
TRBJ2-1	-	many	TRBV5-1	TGCGCCAGCAGCCAAGAAGGTGAGCAGTTCTTC	CASSQEGEQFF
TRBJ2-3	TRBD1	-	TRBV4-1	TGCGCCAGCAGCGCAGGGGGCGCAGAAGATACGCAGTATTTT	CASSAGGAEDTQYF
TRBJ2-7	TRBD2	many	TRBV12-3/TRBV12-4	TGTGCCAGCAGTTTGGGAGGGGACCTCTACGAGCAGTACTTC	CASSLGGDLYEQYF
TRBJ2-2	TRBD2	many	TRBV4-2	TGTGCCAGCAGCCAGCTTAGCGGGGGGGCCGACACCGGGGAGCTGTTTTTT	CASSQLSGGADTGELFF
TRBJ2-2	TRBD1	many	TRBV29-1	TGCAGCGTTTTACAAAGACAGGGGTACACCGGGGAGCTGTTTTTT	CSVLQRQGYTGELFF
TRBJ2-3	TRBD2	many	TRBV4-2	TGTGCCAGCAGCCAAGAGGGGGGCGGGGGGCCCACAGATACGCAGTATTTT	CASSQEGGGGPTDTQYF
TRBJ1-1	-	many	TRBV29-1	TGCAGCGTTGAAGAGCTAACGGGGACGAACACTGAAGCTTTCTTT	CSVEELTGTNTEAFF
TRBJ2-3	-	many	TRBV7-8	TGTGCCAGCAGCCAAAGGGGGGCTCTTATAGATACGCAGTATTTT	CASSQRGALIDTQYF
TRBJ2-1	-	many	TRBV5-1	TGCGCCAGCAGCTTGGGAGGCCTAGGCTCCTACAATGAGCAGTTCTTC	CASSLGGLGSYNEQFF
TRBJ2-1	TRBD1	-	TRBV6-1	TGTGCCAGCACGGAGACCGGGACAGGGACCTACAATGAGCAGTTCTTC	CASTETGTGTYNEQFF
TRBJ2-3	TRBD2	-	TRBV9	TGTGCCAGCAGCGCCTATAGCGGGGGGACCACAGATACGCAGTATTTT	CASSAYSGGTTDTQYF
TRBJ2-7	TRBD2	-	TRBV7-6	TGTGCCAGCAGCCCACGGACTAGCGGGGGGTTATACGAGCAGTACTTC	CASSPRTSGGLYEQYF
TRBJ1-1	TRBD1	-	TRBV11-2	TGTGCCAGCAGCTCATACAGGGGGGGCATGGGACTGAACACTGAAGCTTTCTTT	CASSSYRGGMGLNTEAFF
TRBJ1-1	-	-	TRBV12-3/TRBV12-4	TGTGCCAGCAGTTCCGGACACCAAAACACTGAAGCTTTCTTT	CASSSGHQNTEAFF
TRBJ1-4	-	-	TRBV6-5	TGTGCCAGCAGTTACGATGGGTTCGAAAAACTGTTTTTT	CASSYDGFEKLFF
TRBJ2-5	TRBD2	many	TRBV20-1	TGCAGTGACCGCCCGACCGGCGGGGGAGAGACCCAGTACTTC	CSDRPTGGGETQYF
TRBJ1-4	-	many	TRBV7-2	TGTGCCAGCAGCTTAGGGTCGGGGGGCGCGGAAAAACTGTTTTTT	CASSLGSGGAEKLFF
TRBJ2-5	-	-	TRBV2	TGTGCCAGCGAGGCCCGGGTGGAGACCCAGTACTTC	CASEARVETQYF
TRBJ2-7	-	many	TRBV5-1	TGCGCCAGCAGCTTGGTGCCAGGGGCCTCCTACGAGCAGTACTTC	CASSLVPGASYEQYF
TRBJ2-7	TRBD1	-	TRBV7-9	TGTGCCAGCAGCACTTCAGACAGGGCAGGCTCCTACGAGCAGTACTTC	CASSTSDRAGSYEQYF
TRBJ1-2	-	-	TRBV5-1	TGCGCCAGCAGCTTGGAGGGGGGTAACTATGGCTACACCTTC	CASSLEGGNYGYTF
TRBJ2-1	TRBD2	many	TRBV10-3	TGTGCCATCAGTGGGGAAGCGGGAGTAAATAATGAGCAGTTCTTC	CAISGEAGVNNEQFF
TRBJ2-7	-	-	TRBV28	TGTGCCAGCAGCTCCCCGGGGGTGGCCTACGAGCAGTACTTC	CASSSPGVAYEQYF
TRBJ1-6	-	many	TRBV12-3/TRBV12-4	TGTGCCAGCAGTTTATTGACGGCTAATTCACCCCTCCACTTT	CASSLLTANSPLHF
TRBJ1-1	TRBD1	many	TRBV12-3/TRBV12-4	TGTGCCAGCAGCCCGACAGGGAGGAAGACTGAAGCTTTCTTT	CASSPTGRKTEAFF
TRBJ2-3	-	few	TRBV7-2	TGTGCCAGCAGCCACTACCCTAGCACAGATACGCAGTATTTT	CASSHYPSTDTQYF
TRBJ2-5	-	-	TRBV29-1	TGCAGCGTTGTTTTTTTTGAGACCCAGTACTTC	CSVVFFETQYF
TRBJ2-3	-	-	TRBV5-6	TGTGCCAGCAGGGGGGGGCGGGGAAGCACAGATACGCAGTATTTT	CASRGGRGSTDTQYF
TRBJ2-3	TRBD2	few	TRBV4-1	TGCGCCAGCAGCCAAGATACGCCTAGCGGTGGCAGTACGCAGTATTTT	CASSQDTPSGGSTQYF
TRBJ1-1	-	few	TRBV11-1	TGTGCCAGCAGCTTAGGCCACTTGACGAACACTGAAGCTTTCTTT	CASSLGHLTNTEAFF
TRBJ2-2	TRBD1	many	TRBV6-2/TRBV6-3	TGTGCCAGCAGAATAACAGGGGCAGGAAACACCGGGGAGCTGTTTTTT	CASRITGAGNTGELFF
TRBJ2-1	TRBD1	few	TRBV19	TGTGCCAGTAGTATAGCCGGACAGGAGGCCTACAATGAGCAGTTCTTC	CASSIAGQEAYNEQFF
TRBJ1-4	TRBD1	many	TRBV6-5	TGTGCCAGCAGTTCCGTCATTACCCGGACAGGGGGAAATGAAAAACTGTTTTTT	CASSSVITRTGGNEKLFF
TRBJ2-7	-	many	TRBV5-1	TGCGCCAGCAGCTCACAGGGAACGTTTGGTGAGCAGTACTTC	CASSSQGTFGEQYF
TRBJ1-1	TRBD1	many	TRBV10-3	TGTGCCATCAGGGACAGGGGTGCCACTGAAGCTTTCTTT	CAIRDRGATEAFF
TRBJ1-1	-	few	TRBV5-1	TGCGCCAGCAGCTTGGATATGGGCAACACTGAAGCTTTCTTT	CASSLDMGNTEAFF
TRBJ1-2	TRBD1	many	TRBV5-1	TGCGCCAGCAGCGTAGACAGGGGGCAAGGCTACACCTTC	CASSVDRGQGYTF
TRBJ2-3	-	-	TRBV14	TGTGCCAGCAGCCAAGGTTGGCTAACTAGTGATAGCACAGATACGCAGTATTTT	CASSQGWLTSDSTDTQYF
TRBJ2-1	-	many	TRBV11-2	TGTGCCAGCAGCTTAAACCCCATGAGCTCCTACAATGAGCAGTTCTTC	CASSLNPMSSYNEQFF
TRBJ1-4	-	many	TRBV15	TGTGCCACCAGCAGAGATCTCGGAGAAAAACTGTTTTTT	CATSRDLGEKLFF
TRBJ1-1	TRBD1	many	TRBV4-1	TGCGCCAGCAGCCATCTAGGACAGGCGAACACTGAAGCTTTCTTT	CASSHLGQANTEAFF
TRBJ2-3	-	many	TRBV5-8	TGTGCCAGCAGCTTGATCCCACCGGGGCCGGATACGCAGTATTTT	CASSLIPPGPDTQYF
TRBJ2-3	-	few	TRBV7-2	TGTGCCAGCAGCCTCAGACAGTCGTTTCAGACAGATACGCAGTATTTT	CASSLRQSFQTDTQYF
TRBJ1-1	TRBD1	-	TRBV5-1	TGCGCCAGCAGCTCGGACAGGAGTAGATTGGGGAACACTGAAGCTTTCTTT	CASSSDRSRLGNTEAFF
TRBJ1-5	TRBD1	few	TRBV6-2/TRBV6-3	TGTGCCAGCAGCCGCCGTATGGACAGGAACAATCAGCCCCAGCATTTT	CASSRRMDRNNQPQHF
TRBJ2-2	-	many	TRBV20-1	TGCAGTGGAGGGGTTGGCGGGGAGCTGTTTTTT	CSGGVGGELFF
TRBJ2-3	-	-	TRBV6-1	TGTGCCAGCAGACCGGGACCCCGAACAGATACGCAGTATTTT	CASRPGPRTDTQYF
TRBJ2-2	-	-	TRBV28	TGTGCCAGCAGTTTTAGGCTAGTTTTTTCCGGGGAGCTGTTTTTT	CASSFRLVFSGELFF
TRBJ1-3	-	-	TRBV19	TGTGCCAGTAGGCGAAGTATGGGGGTCGCCGGAAACACCATATATTTT	CASRRSMGVAGNTIYF
TRBJ2-1	TRBD1	-	TRBV7-8	TGTGCCAGCAGCTTGCTGGACAGGAGTCCTTCCTACAATGAGCAGTTCTTC	CASSLLDRSPSYNEQFF
TRBJ1-4	-	-	TRBV7-2	TGTGCCAGCAGAATAGGACTAACAGCAACTAATGAAAAACTGTTTTTT	CASRIGLTATNEKLFF
TRBJ1-5	-	many	TRBV6-5	TGTGCCAGCAGTTACTCGGGTAGCAATCAGCCCCAGCATTTT	CASSYSGSNQPQHF
TRBJ2-7	-	-	TRBV3-1	TGTGCCAGCAGCCAAGTTTCGGGGGACCGTTCCTACGAGCAGTACTTC	CASSQVSGDRSYEQYF
TRBJ2-1	TRBD1	many	TRBV5-1	TGCGCCAGCAGCTCGGACAGGGGCAATGAGCAGTTCTTC	CASSSDRGNEQFF
TRBJ2-2	-	many	TRBV4-2	TGTGCCAGCAGCCAACTGGGCCGCGCGAACACCGGGGAGCTGTTTTTT	CASSQLGRANTGELFF
TRBJ2-7	-	many	TRBV28	TGTGCCAGCAGTTTATTCGGTGGAGCCCGGCTGAACGAGCAGTACTTC	CASSLFGGARLNEQYF
TRBJ2-1	-	-	TRBV11-1	TGTGCCAGCAGCCCCTGGGCGCGTGGGGGGGCCCTCCGGTATGAGCAGTTCTTC	CASSPWARGGALRYEQFF